This T cell receptor beta chain was sequenced for a study of blood T cell repertoires in COVID-19. Turning to the study itself: From the United States, Italy and Spain came samples of acute and convalescent COVID-19. PBMCs, B-cell-depleted T cells, or T cells were the source of the cDNA or gDNA that made up the material.

CDR3 length: 14 residues. Germline V CDR1 and CDR2: LGHNA, YNFKEQ. V lost 2 bases and J 3 bases, leaving 8 bases between the germline ends. Produced via immunoSEQ multiplex PCR; TCRdb's table is partial and in-frame only. The data contain 200,000 or so clones, roughly 84% of them seen just once; the ten biggest clones take up around a sixth. The chain is built from TRBV4-2 and TRBJ2-1; D is undetermined. The TCR originated in a person aged 70 to 80 with COVID-19, enrolled during active disease. What was sequenced was peripheral blood. CDR3 region: CASSQSLLYNEQFF. The CDR3, as DNA: TGTGCCAGCAGCCAATCACTGCTCTACAATGAGCAGTTCTTC.